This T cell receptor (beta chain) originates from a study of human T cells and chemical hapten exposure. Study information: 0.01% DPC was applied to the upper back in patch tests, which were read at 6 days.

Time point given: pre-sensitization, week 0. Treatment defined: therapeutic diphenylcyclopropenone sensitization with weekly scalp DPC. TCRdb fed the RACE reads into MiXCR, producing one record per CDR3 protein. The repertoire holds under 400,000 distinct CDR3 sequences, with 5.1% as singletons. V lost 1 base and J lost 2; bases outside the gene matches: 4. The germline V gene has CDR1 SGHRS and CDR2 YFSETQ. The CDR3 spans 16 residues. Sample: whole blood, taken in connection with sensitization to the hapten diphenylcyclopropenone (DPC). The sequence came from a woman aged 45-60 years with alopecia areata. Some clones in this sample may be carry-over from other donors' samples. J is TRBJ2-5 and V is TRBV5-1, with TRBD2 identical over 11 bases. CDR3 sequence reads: CASSLSLAGGQETQYF. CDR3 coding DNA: TGCGCCAGCAGCTTGAGCCTAGCGGGGGGACAAGAGACCCAGTACTTC.